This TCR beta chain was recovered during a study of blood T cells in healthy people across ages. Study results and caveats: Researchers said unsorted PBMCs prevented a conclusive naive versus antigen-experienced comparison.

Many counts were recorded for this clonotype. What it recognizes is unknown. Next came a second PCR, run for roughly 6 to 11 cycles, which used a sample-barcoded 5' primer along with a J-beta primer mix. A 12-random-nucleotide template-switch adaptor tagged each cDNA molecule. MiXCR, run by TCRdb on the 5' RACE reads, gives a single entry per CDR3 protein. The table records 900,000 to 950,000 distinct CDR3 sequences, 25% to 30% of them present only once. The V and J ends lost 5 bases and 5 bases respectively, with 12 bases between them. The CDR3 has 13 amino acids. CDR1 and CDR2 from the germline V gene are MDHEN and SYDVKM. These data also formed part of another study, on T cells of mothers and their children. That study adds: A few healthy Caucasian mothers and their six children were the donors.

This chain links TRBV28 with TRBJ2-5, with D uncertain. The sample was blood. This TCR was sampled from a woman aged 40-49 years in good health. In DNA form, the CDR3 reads TGTGCCAGCAGTCCTAGTTATAGCGAGACCCAGTACTTC. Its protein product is CASSPSYSETQYF.